A selection of T cell receptor beta chains follows, all from one sample in a study of T cells in Graves' hyperthyroidism and ophthalmopathy. TCRdb ran MiXCR on the multiplex PCR reads and lists one entry per CDR3 protein. The repertoire holds 400,000 to 550,000 distinct CDR3 sequences, with approximately 25% as singletons. The source material was blood. The receptors stem from a woman between 25 and 40 years old with Graves' ophthalmopathy. CDR3s include the opening cysteine and the closing phenylalanine or tryptophan. The order of the fields is clone size, D gene, V gene, CDR3 protein. The D gene is left open where the match is weak. For some rows the clone size is stated as once, few or many, or as a class when expanded; others skip it.

- TRBD2 TRBV6-2/TRBV6-3 CASSSPRTSRETQYF
many - TRBV10-3 CAISDLGPTVEQYF
few - TRBV11-3 CASSWGRGGAETQYF
few - TRBV12-3/TRBV12-4 CASSRTVTEAFF
- - TRBV30 CAWSVSGSPLHF
many TRBD1 TRBV29-1 CSVQMGQGGYTF
- - TRBV12-5 CASGLWSSYNSPLHF
many TRBD1 TRBV24-1 CATSDSGTGSAFF
- TRBD1 TRBV6-1 CATRNRGRYTIYF
many - TRBV18 CASSPSDKNTEAFF
- - TRBV29-1 CSVVSGSLNTEAFF
- - TRBV30 CAWSPKGSQPQHF
- TRBD2 TRBV2 CASEAGGANTGELFF
- - TRBV12-3/TRBV12-4 CASRVDAESYEQYF
- - TRBV28 CASSLFAGTEVRPLHF
many - TRBV6-5 CASFGAGAAGELFF
many - TRBV6-2/TRBV6-3 CASSYTPFHRRDLRGYYTF
- TRBD1 TRBV4-1 CVSSQPGQSYEQYF
few - TRBV10-2 CASKLAQLNTEAFF
few TRBD1 TRBV12-3/TRBV12-4 CASILSTGFDGYTF
- TRBD2 TRBV20-1 CSASRASGLSGVGELFF
- TRBD1 TRBV28 CASSETGAGYGYTF